These 5 T cell receptor beta chains were all obtained from the same sample, sequenced in a study of T-cell reconstitution after alpha-beta-depleted transplantation in children (TCRdb year 2016). The treatment or condition label here, explained by the study, means: allogeneic hematopoietic cell transplantation with graft depleted of TCRalphabeta T cells and CD19 B cells. Library generation was performed with PCR. Sequencer: Illumina HiSeq 2500. TCR libraries were prepared with molecular barcoding, using unique molecular identifiers to normalize TCRbeta repertoire quantification. TCRdb reprocessed the public reads (quality trimming at Q25 with fastp, clone calling with MiXCR) and kept in-frame beta chains. Entries that share a CDR3 protein sequence are merged under the most common genes and DNA. Within this sample are around 370,000 distinct CDR3 sequences, with roughly 16% of them counted one time only. Just over 40% of the sample lies in the top ten.

The sequenced sample was PBMCs, mostly from graft donor cells, obtained 360 days after TCRalphabeta/CD19-depleted stem cell transplant. The receptor source for this set is a male patient aged 2-15 years who had a stem cell transplant for acute lymphoblastic leukemia, so the T cells may come from the graft donor.

The table lists this clonotype with many counts. This chain uses TRBV7-9 with TRBJ2-7, with 8 positions matching TRBD2. Germline assignment: CDR1 SEHNR and CDR2 FQNEAQ (reference sequence). V lost 3 bases to trimming and J lost 6 bases; unmatched junction nucleotides: 16. CDR3 length equals 17 residues. The CDR3 reads CASSFPQTTGRVGEQYF. The CDR3, as DNA: TGTGCCAGCAGCTTTCCCCAGACTACCGGGAGGGTCGGCGAGCAGTACTTC.

This clonotype came up many times. The chain joins TRBV12-3 or TRBV12-4 to TRBJ2-1; perhaps D is TRBD1 or TRBD2 (5 bases each). The CDR3 is made up of 14 amino acids. The V end lost 5 bases, the J end lost 4 bases, and 12 bases lay between the germline ends. The CDR3 DNA sequence: TGTGCCAGCAGTAGGACGGGACCGTACAATGAGCAGTTCTTC. It is translated as CASSRTGPYNEQFF.

This clonotype was counted between two and nine times. The chain is built from TRBV29-1 and TRBJ2-2; D uncertain. The CDR3 loop spans 13 amino acids. V lost 0 bases to trimming and J lost 5 bases, with 7 bases between them. Per germline, CDR1 SQVTM and CDR2 ANQGSEA. The CDR3 DNA is TGCAGCGTTGAAGACCCAGCGACCGGGGAGCTGTTTTTT. Amino acids: CSVEDPATGELFF.

This clonotype was counted at least ten times. The chain combines TRBV29-1 with TRBJ2-3; perhaps TRBD2 as D (7 bases). In germline, CDR1 is SQVTM, CDR2 ANQGSEA. The CDR3 is 16 residues long. V lost 0 bases to trimming and J lost 1 base, with 14 bases between them. Here the CDR3 DNA reads TGCAGCGTTGAAGATTGGGGGGGCCGGGGCACAGATACGCAGTATTTT. Protein sequence: CSVEDWGGRGTDTQYF.

The rearrangement links TRBV4-3 to TRBJ2-2, with TRBD2 identical over 7 bases. Germline CDR1 is LGHNA and CDR2 is YSLEER. The CDR3 has 17 residues. J lost 1 base, V lost 1 base, and 6 bases had no gene match. The CDR3: CASSQVRGRGNTGELFF. For the CDR3, the DNA is TGCGCCAGCAGCCAAGTGCGAGGGAGGGGGAACACCGGGGAGCTGTTTTTT.